Reported below is one TCR beta chain. Its cognate antigen is unknown. Trimming stripped 0 bases from V and 5 bases from J, with 9 bases between. This CDR3 region has 15 residues. Germline V gives CDR1 SGHRS, CDR2 YFSETQ. These data are taken from a study of T cells in localized non-small cell lung cancer. The study, taken as a whole, reports: Median detection of top 100 tumor clones in adjacent lung was around 59 clones. Only one tumor region was sequenced, so heterogeneity remains possible.

Sequencing was performed with immunoSEQ multiplex PCR; in TCRdb, only in-frame clones are kept and a portion is missing. The sample lists 90,000 to 95,000 clones; approximately 91% were seen once. Sequenced here: PBMCs, sampled before any cancer treatment. The clonotype originates from a woman aged 40-69 years with stage II squamous cell lung carcinoma. The rearrangement links TRBV5-1 to TRBJ1-6; D is possibly TRBD1 (5 bases). The CDR3 bases are TGCGCCAGCAGCTTGGAGGGGCTCCATAATTCACCCCTCCACTTT. Encoded protein: CASSLEGLHNSPLHF.